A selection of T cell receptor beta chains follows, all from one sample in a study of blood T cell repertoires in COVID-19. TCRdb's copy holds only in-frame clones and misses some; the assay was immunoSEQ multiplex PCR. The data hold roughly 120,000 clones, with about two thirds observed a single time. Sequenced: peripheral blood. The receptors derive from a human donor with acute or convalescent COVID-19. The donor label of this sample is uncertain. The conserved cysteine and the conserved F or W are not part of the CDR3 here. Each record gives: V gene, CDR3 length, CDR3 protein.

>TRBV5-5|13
ASSLGTRGTGELF
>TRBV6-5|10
ATRTGDHGYT
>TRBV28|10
ASTPGGEKLF
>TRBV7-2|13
ASSLARDSGNTIY
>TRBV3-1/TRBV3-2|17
ASSAAGGVDRRGTDTQY
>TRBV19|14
ASKPGQGRLNQPQH
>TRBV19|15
ASSTRDRGRLREKLF
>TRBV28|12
ASSFWGGNSPLH
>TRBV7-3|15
ASSLTAGGVRSGELF
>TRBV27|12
ASRNHRGADGYT
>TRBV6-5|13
ASIGTGRYTGELF
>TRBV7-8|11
ASSQQLTYGYT
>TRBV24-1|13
ATSDLSRNTGELF
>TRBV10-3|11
AIRTTGTGELF
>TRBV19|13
ASSIAGGSSYEQY
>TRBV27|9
ASSQGEKLF
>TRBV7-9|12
ASSLDSLNSPLH
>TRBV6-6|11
ASRDRGNTEAF
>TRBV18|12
ASSPPTGLTEAF
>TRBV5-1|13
ASSWDSSRGEKLF
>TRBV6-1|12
ASSEAASNQPQH
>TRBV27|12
ASSFRGRNTEAF
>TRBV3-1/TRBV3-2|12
ASTSRGSTDTQY
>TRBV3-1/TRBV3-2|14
ASSRVRDNSGNTIY
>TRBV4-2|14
ASSHSYARISYEQY
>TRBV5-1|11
ASSFGPDYGYT
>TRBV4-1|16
ASSQELRGQGELNTQY
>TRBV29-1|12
SVGAGENGQPQH
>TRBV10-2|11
ASSRQGDYGYT
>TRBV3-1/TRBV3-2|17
ASSQEPTGLPTANYGYT
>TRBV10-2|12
ASSEADSGYGYT
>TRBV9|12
ASSLTGLGEPQH
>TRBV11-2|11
ASSVYAEETQY
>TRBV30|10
AWSERNSPLH
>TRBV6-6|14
ASISRGKLKNTEAF
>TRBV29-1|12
SVDGAGGNTEAF
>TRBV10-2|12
ACRGGPSNQPQH
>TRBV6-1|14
ASSEFGDSHYNEQF
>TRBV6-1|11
ASSEPYNSPLH
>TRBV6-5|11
ASRLDSNSPLH
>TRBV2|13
ASSGVGTVNTEAF
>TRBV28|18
ASSLRTSGPRRSSYNEQF
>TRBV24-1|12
ATSDPTTQETQY
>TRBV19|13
ASSIDRRETDTQY
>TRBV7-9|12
ASSSYRVNEKLF
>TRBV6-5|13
ASTLGGLSGNTIY
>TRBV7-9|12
ASSLGGAGDGYT
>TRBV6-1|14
ASSEGPRGSGNTIY
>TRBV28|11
ASTLQGASGYT
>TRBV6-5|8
ARLTTEAF
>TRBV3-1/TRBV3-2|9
ASSQASRAF
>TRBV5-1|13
ASSLGLAGVETQY
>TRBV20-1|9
SAIDREKLF
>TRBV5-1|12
ASSLTGVNQPQH
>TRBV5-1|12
ASSSGTVNSPLH